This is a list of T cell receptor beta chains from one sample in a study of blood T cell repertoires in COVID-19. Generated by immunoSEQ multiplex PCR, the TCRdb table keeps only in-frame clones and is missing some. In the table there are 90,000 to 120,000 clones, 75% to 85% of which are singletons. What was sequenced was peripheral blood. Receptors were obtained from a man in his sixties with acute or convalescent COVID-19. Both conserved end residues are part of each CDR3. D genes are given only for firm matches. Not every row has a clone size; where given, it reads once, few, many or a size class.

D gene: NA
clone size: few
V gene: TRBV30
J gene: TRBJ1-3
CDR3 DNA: TGTGCCTGGAGTCCCCTCTACGTCTCTGGAAACACCATATATTTT
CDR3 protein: CAWSPLYVSGNTIYF

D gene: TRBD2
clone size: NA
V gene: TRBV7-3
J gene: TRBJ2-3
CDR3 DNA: TGTGCCAGCAGCTCCCAAAATGGGCTAGCGGGAGCTACGCAGTATTTT
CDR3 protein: CASSSQNGLAGATQYF

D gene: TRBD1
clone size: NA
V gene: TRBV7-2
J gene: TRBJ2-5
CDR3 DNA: TGTGCCAGCAGCCCCAACAGGGGGCGCGTGGAGACCCAGTACTTC
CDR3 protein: CASSPNRGRVETQYF

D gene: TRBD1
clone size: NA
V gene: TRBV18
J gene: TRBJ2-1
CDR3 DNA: TGTGCCAGCTCACCACGGACAGGTTACAATGAGCAGTTCTTC
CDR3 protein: CASSPRTGYNEQFF

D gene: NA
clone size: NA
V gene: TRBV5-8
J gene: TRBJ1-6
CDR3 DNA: TGTGCCAGCAGCTTGGCGCAACAGAATAATTCACCCCTCCACTTT
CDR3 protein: CASSLAQQNNSPLHF

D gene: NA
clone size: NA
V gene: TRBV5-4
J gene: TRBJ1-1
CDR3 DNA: TGTGCCAGCAGCTTGGGTGATCCCACACGTACTGAAGCTTTCTTT
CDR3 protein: CASSLGDPTRTEAFF

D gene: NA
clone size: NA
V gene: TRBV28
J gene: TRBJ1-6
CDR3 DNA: TGTGCCAGCATACGAGGTCCGGGGTCACCCCTCCACTTT
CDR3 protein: CASIRGPGSPLHF

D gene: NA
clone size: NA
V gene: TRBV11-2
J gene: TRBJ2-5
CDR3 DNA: TGTGCCAGCAGCTTAACGGGGATTCAAGAGACCCAGTACTTC
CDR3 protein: CASSLTGIQETQYF

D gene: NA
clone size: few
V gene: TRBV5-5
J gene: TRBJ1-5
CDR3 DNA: TGTGCCAGCAGCCCCGTGGAGGGGGGGTATAGCAATCAGCCCCAGCATTTT
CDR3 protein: CASSPVEGGYSNQPQHF

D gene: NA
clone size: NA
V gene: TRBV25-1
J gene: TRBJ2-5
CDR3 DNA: TGTGCCAGCAGAGTTGGGACTGCGAGAGAGACCCAGTACTTC
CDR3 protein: CASRVGTARETQYF

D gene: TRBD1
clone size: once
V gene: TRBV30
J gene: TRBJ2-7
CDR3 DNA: TGTGCCTGGACACCACAGGGGAGTGGGACCTACGAGCAGTACTTC
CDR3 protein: CAWTPQGSGTYEQYF

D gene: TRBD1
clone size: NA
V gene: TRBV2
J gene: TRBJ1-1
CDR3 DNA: TGTGCCAGCAGGGGGGACAGAAACACTGAAGCTTTCTTT
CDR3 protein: CASRGDRNTEAFF

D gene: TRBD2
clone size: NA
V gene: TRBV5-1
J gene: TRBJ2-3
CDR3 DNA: TGCGCCAGCAGCTTAGTAGCGGGAGACACAGATACGCAGTATTTT
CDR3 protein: CASSLVAGDTDTQYF

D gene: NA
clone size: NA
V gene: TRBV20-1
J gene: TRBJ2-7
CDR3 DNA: TGCAGTGCTAGTACCGGGGTCCCCTACGAGCAGTACTTC
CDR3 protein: CSASTGVPYEQYF

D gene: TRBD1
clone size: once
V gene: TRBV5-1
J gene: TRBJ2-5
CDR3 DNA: TGCGCCAGCAGCTTTGGCAGGGGGCAGGAGACCCAGTACTTC
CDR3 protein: CASSFGRGQETQYF

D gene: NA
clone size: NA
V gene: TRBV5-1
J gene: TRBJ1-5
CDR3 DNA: TGCGCCAGCAGCTTGGTGGGAGGGGAAGGGCAGCCCCAGCATTTT
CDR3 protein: CASSLVGGEGQPQHF

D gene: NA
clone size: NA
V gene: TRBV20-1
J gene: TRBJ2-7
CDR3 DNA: TGCAGCCCTCTCCAGGCCTACGAGCAGTACTTC
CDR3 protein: CSPLQAYEQYF

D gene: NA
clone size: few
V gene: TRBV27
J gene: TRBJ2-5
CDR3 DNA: TGTGCCAGCAGTCTAGGACAGAGCTGGTACTTC
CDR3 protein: CASSLGQSWYF

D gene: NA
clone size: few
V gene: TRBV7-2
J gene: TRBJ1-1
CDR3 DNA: TGTGCCAGCAGCCTTAACGGGATCGGCACTGAAGCTTTCTTT
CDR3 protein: CASSLNGIGTEAFF